This T cell receptor (beta chain) came from a study of CD8 T cells in ankylosing spondylitis. About this clonotype itself: What it recognizes is unknown.

Study observations and caveats: Disease-linked clones reportedly showed significant enrichment in matched ankylosing spondylitis synovial fluid. It appeared that ankylosing spondylitis blood was characterized by a TCR beta motif of under ten highly homologous variants.

Quantitative barcoded 5'-RACE was used to prepare TCR beta libraries. TCRdb reprocessed the 5' RACE reads with MiXCR, giving one entry per CDR3 protein. Of approximately 220,000 distinct CDR3 sequences in the sample, 25% to 30% are singletons; the top ten hold around 6.3%. The source of this sequence is a male donor with ankylosing spondylitis or in good health (not recorded which). Sequenced sample: blood, either unsorted or a sorted T cell fraction (not recorded which).

The CDR3, as DNA: TGTGCCATCAGTGAGTCAATGGGAGTCCAGACCCAGTACTTC. Its translation: CAISESMGVQTQYF. The rearrangement links TRBV10-3 to TRBJ2-5; D perhaps matches TRBD2 (5 bases). Germline loops: CDR1 ENHRY, CDR2 SYGVKD. CDR3 length: 14 amino acids. Trimming left V 0 bases short and J 6 bases short, with 11 bases between.